The 32 T cell receptor beta chains reported below all come from one sample, sequenced in a study of T-cell memory formation after mild COVID-19. TCRdb analysed the 5' RACE reads with MiXCR anew, one entry per CDR3 protein. The sample has hundreds of thousands of distinct CDR3 sequences; around a quarter are singletons. The sequenced material came from PBMCs or a T cell subset sorted from them (not recorded which). These receptor sequences come from an adult woman who had mild COVID-19 (a few samples of this study predate the infection). Cell type and time point are not known.

This clonotype was seen only a few times. The V and J genes are TRBV7-6 and TRBJ2-1; 11 bases line up with TRBD1. J was trimmed by 9 bases and V by 2 bases; bases with no gene match: 6. The CDR3 contains 15 residues. Germline CDR1 reads SGHVS; CDR2 reads FNYEAQ. The CDR3 loop is CASSLLDRGLPEQFF. CDR3 bases: TGTGCCAGCAGCTTATTGGACAGGGGGCTTCCTGAGCAGTTCTTC.

CDR3 in DNA: TGCGCCAGCAGCCTCGCCACGGAAGGCTACACCTTC. Its protein is CASSLATEGYTF. The rearrangement joins TRBV5-1 to TRBJ1-2; D remains unclear. The CDR3 is 12 amino acids. CDR1 and CDR2 from the germline V gene are SGHRS and YFSETQ. Trimming took off 4 bases at V and 8 bases at J, with 12 bases between the two ends. The entire variable domain, with the rest obtained from reference TRBV5-1 and TRBJ1-2, is as follows: KAGVTQTPRYLIKTRGQQVTLSCSPISGHRSVSWYQQTPGQGLQFLFEYFSETQRNKGNFPGRFSGRQFSNSRSEMNVSTLELGDSALYLCASSLATEGYTFGSGTRLTVV.

V usage is TRBV6-5 and J usage is TRBJ2-5, with unresolved D. The CDR3 runs to 15 residues. Germline-derived CDR1 and CDR2 are MNHEY and SVGAGI. V was clipped by 2 bases and J by 1 base, with 11 bases between them. CDR3 in amino acids: CASSYNMVVQETQYF. Written as DNA, the CDR3 is TGTGCCAGCAGTTACAATATGGTAGTCCAAGAGACCCAGTACTTC.

Only a few counts were recorded for this clonotype. The chain combines TRBV24-1 with TRBJ1-2, with a tentative D call TRBD1 (5 bases). V was shortened by 5 bases and J by 4 bases, with 10 bases between the two germline ends. The CDR3 totals 13 residues. The germline V gene has CDR1 KGHDR and CDR2 SFDVKD. The CDR3 DNA follows: TGTGCCACCAGTGTAGGGGTTGGCTATGGCTACACCTTC. Its protein is CATSVGVGYGYTF.

The table lists this clonotype with a few counts. The chain recombines TRBV7-2 with TRBJ2-7, with D tentatively TRBD1 or TRBD2 (5 bases each). CDR3 length equals 15 residues. Trimming left V 0 bases short and J 1 base short, with 10 bases between. The germline CDR1 and CDR2 sequences are SGHTA and FQGNSA. The CDR3 protein is CASSLAGTESYEQYF. CDR3 coding DNA: TGTGCCAGCAGCTTAGCCGGGACGGAGTCCTACGAGCAGTACTTC.

A few counts support this clonotype. The chain joins TRBV11-2 to TRBJ1-2; D perhaps matches TRBD1 (5 bases). With 4 bases removed from V and 1 base from J, the gap between germline ends came to 16 bases. The CDR3 has 16 amino acids. Germline CDR1 is SGHAT and CDR2 is FQNNGV. The CDR3 bases are TGTGCCAGCAGCTCACTCCGGGACGGCAGTAACTATGGCTACACCTTC. Translating gives CASSSLRDGSNYGYTF.

V is TRBV3-1 and J is TRBJ2-7; D is unclear. CDR1 is LGHDT, CDR2 YNNKEL, per germline (reference sequence). Trimming cost V 4 bases and J 6 bases, with 13 bases left between them. This CDR3 comprises 13 residues. The CDR3 protein is CASSPSSIGEQYF. The CDR3 nucleotides are TGTGCCAGCAGCCCAAGTAGCATCGGCGAGCAGTACTTC.

The chain links TRBV24-1 to TRBJ2-3, with 7 bases lining up with TRBD2. The length of the CDR3 is 17 residues. V lost 3 bases to trimming and J lost 4 bases; unmatched junction nucleotides: 12. The V gene's germline CDR1 is KGHDR and CDR2 SFDVKD. The CDR3 loop is CATSDVGGTTLSDTQYF. DNA of the CDR3: TGTGCCACCAGTGATGTCGGAGGGACTACCCTATCAGATACGCAGTATTTT.

The rearrangement uses TRBV7-6 and TRBJ2-7, with no clear D. The V and J ends lost 1 base and 3 bases respectively, with 10 bases between them. CDR1 SGHVS and CDR2 FNYEAQ come from the germline V gene. CDR3 length equals 14 residues. The CDR3 is CASSLVYGFYEQYF. DNA of the CDR3: TGTGCCAGCAGCTTAGTCTACGGCTTCTACGAGCAGTACTTC.

This clonotype has a handful of counts. Written as DNA, the CDR3 is TGCGCCAGCAGCTCGAGGGAGGGCACCGGGGAGCTGTTTTTT. Its protein product is CASSSREGTGELFF. The chain joins TRBV5-1 to TRBJ2-2; 7 bases are shared with TRBD2. From germline, CDR1 is SGHRS and CDR2 YFSETQ. This CDR3 comprises 14 residues. V shed 3 bases, J shed 4 bases, and the junction held 3 bases outside the gene matches.

A few counts support this clonotype. The V gene is TRBV19, the J gene TRBJ2-7, with D possibly called TRBD1 or TRBD2 (5 bases each). CDR3 size: 14 residues. Trimming pared 8 bases from V and 6 bases from J, leaving 20 bases between. In germline, CDR1 is LNHDA, CDR2 SQIVND (reference sequence). CDR3 protein: CASGPQPKGTEQYF. Here the CDR3 DNA reads TGTGCCAGTGGACCTCAACCGAAGGGGACCGAGCAGTACTTC.

This clonotype has only a few counts. V and J are TRBV10-3 and TRBJ2-5; 7 bases fit TRBD1. CDR3 length equals 14 residues. Trimming took 3 bases from V and 2 from J; bases not matched to a gene: 3. Germline-derived CDR1 and CDR2 are ENHRY and SYGVKD. The CDR3 loop is CAISDPGGQETQYF. CDR3 sequence (DNA): TGTGCCATCAGTGACCCAGGGGGACAAGAGACCCAGTACTTC.

This clonotype showed up just a few times. This sequence joins TRBV5-1 and TRBJ1-1, with D unresolved. The length of the CDR3 is 13 residues. Trimming pared 4 bases from V and 5 bases from J, leaving 12 bases between. CDR1 and CDR2 (germline): SGHRS, YFSETQ. Here the CDR3 DNA reads TGCGCCAGCAGCAGAGCCCCCAGGACTGAAGCTTTCTTT. Translating it yields CASSRAPRTEAFF.

The rearrangement links TRBV24-1 to TRBJ2-1; D is ambiguous. This CDR3 has 13 amino acids. CDR1 KGHDR and CDR2 SFDVKD come from the germline V gene. V was shortened by 5 bases and J by 8 bases, with 12 bases between the two germline ends. The CDR3: CATSVENWDEQFF. Written as DNA, the CDR3 is TGTGCCACCAGTGTTGAGAACTGGGATGAGCAGTTCTTC.

The chain joins TRBV12-3 or TRBV12-4 to TRBJ2-1; weak D call: TRBD2 (6 bases). The CDR3 length is 16 residues. V lost 5 bases, J lost 4 bases, and 18 bases lay in between. The CDR3 here is CASSHHSGATYNEQFF. CDR3 nucleotides: TGTGCCAGCAGTCACCATAGCGGAGCAACATACAATGAGCAGTTCTTC.

This clonotype came up a few times. This sequence joins TRBV4-1 and TRBJ2-7; D perhaps matches TRBD2 (6 bases). The CDR3 sequence is 15 residues long. Trimming cost V 4 bases and J 3 bases, with 16 bases left between them. Germline-derived CDR1 and CDR2 are MGHRA and YSYEKL. The CDR3 DNA follows: TGCGCCAGCAGCCCGGACCCGGACTACAGCTACGAGCAGTACTTC. Translation: CASSPDPDYSYEQYF.

This chain uses TRBV27 with TRBJ2-6; 9 bases line up with TRBD1. This CDR3 is built from 16 residues. The germline V gene has CDR1 MNHEY and CDR2 SMNVEV (reference sequence). Losses at the gene ends were 5 bases for V and 3 bases for J; bases not matched to a gene: 5. The CDR3 here is CASSKQGALGANVLTF. CDR3 DNA: TGTGCCAGCAGTAAACAGGGGGCGCTTGGGGCCAACGTCCTGACTTTC.

The table lists this clonotype with a few counts. Sequence at one end of the junction differs from germline and may be a read error. The rearrangement uses TRBV30 and TRBJ2-1; 7 nucleotides match TRBD2. CDR3 size: 13 residues. In germline, CDR1 is GTSNPN, CDR2 SVGIG (reference sequence). The CDR3, as DNA: TGTGCCGGGAGGGGCATAGGAAGGAATGAGCAGTTCTTC. Its protein product is CAGRGIGRNEQFF.

The gene calls are TRBV7-9 and TRBJ1-5, with 8 bases identical to TRBD1. The CDR3 has 16 residues. The V gene's germline CDR1 is SEHNR and CDR2 FQNEAQ (reference sequence). J gave up 1 base and V 2 bases, and 4 bases lay outside the gene matches. As DNA, the CDR3 is TGTGCCAGCAGCTTAAGGACAGGGAAGAGCAATCAGCCCCAGCATTTT. Translating gives CASSLRTGKSNQPQHF.

This clonotype was counted a few times. V and J are TRBV5-5 and TRBJ2-1; TRBD1 matches at 7 bases. V lost 3 bases and J lost 4; bases outside the gene matches: 7. The CDR3 length is 15 residues. The germline V gene encodes CDR1 SGHKS and CDR2 YYEKEE (reference sequence). CDR3 residues: CASSSRDSGYNEQFF. CDR3 DNA: TGTGCCAGCAGCTCCCGGGACAGTGGTTACAATGAGCAGTTCTTC.

The V call is TRBV12-3 or TRBV12-4, the J call TRBJ2-7, with 8 bases fitting TRBD2. Trimming took 6 bases from V and 2 from J; bases not matched to a gene: 9. The CDR3 is 15 residues long. The CDR3, as DNA: TGTGCCAGCAGCTCCGGAGCGGGAGAAGCCTACGAGCAGTACTTC. This translates into CASSSGAGEAYEQYF.

Only a few counts were recorded for this clonotype. This chain connects TRBV4-2 to TRBJ2-7; unclear D gene. Trimming shortened V by 1 base and J by 0 bases, and 13 bases separated the two germline ends. Per germline, CDR1 LGHNA and CDR2 YNFKEQ. This CDR3 has 16 residues. The chain's CDR3 is CASSQGDPSSSYEQYF. DNA for the CDR3: TGTGCCAGCAGCCAAGGCGACCCCTCAAGCTCCTACGAGCAGTACTTC.

The J gene is TRBJ1-1, the V gene TRBV5-1, with D perhaps TRBD1 (6 bases). Germline V gene lookup returns CDR1 SGHRS and CDR2 YFSETQ. V gave up 2 bases and J gave up 0 bases, with 11 bases separating them. CDR3 length equals 15 residues. The CDR3 region has the DNA TGCGCCAGCAGCTTCCAGGGGATGGTGAACACTGAAGCTTTCTTT. It yields the protein CASSFQGMVNTEAFF.

The CDR3 reads CSARGPPDSPLHF. For the CDR3, the DNA is TGCAGTGCTAGAGGTCCGCCAGATTCACCCCTCCACTTT. V gene TRBV20-1 combines with J gene TRBJ1-6; D remains ambiguous. V lost 1 base and J 8 bases, leaving 9 bases between the germline ends. The V gene's germline CDR1 is DFQATT and CDR2 SNEGSKA (reference sequence). The CDR3 contains 13 residues.

This clonotype occurred once. The rearrangement joins TRBV7-2 to TRBJ2-1; 10 nucleotides agree with TRBD1. This CDR3 comprises 17 residues. The germline CDR1 and CDR2 sequences are SGHTA and FQGNSA. V lost 5 bases and J lost 9; bases outside the gene matches: 16. The CDR3 loop reads CASSPPTGQGRFGEQFF. The DNA of the CDR3 is TGTGCCAGCAGCCCCCCGACGGGACAGGGGAGGTTCGGTGAGCAGTTCTTC.

The chain combines TRBV5-1 with TRBJ2-3; weak D call: TRBD2 (6 bases). The CDR3 extends over 16 amino acids. Germline CDR1 reads SGHRS; CDR2 reads YFSETQ. The V gene lost 4 bases and the J gene lost 0 bases, with 15 bases spanning the gap. This CDR3 is CASSLAQGGSTDTQYF. The CDR3 coding sequence is TGCGCCAGCAGCCTAGCTCAGGGAGGAAGCACAGATACGCAGTATTTT.

This clonotype was counted many times. The V and J genes are TRBV18 and TRBJ2-7; 7 bases are shared with TRBD1. This CDR3 is built from 16 residues. Trimming at V came to 5 bases and at J to 6 bases, leaving 16 bases not matched to a gene. Germline V gene lookup returns CDR1 KGHSH and CDR2 LQKENI. The CDR3: CASSAGTGQVVGEQYF. The DNA for the CDR3 is TGTGCCAGCTCAGCAGGAACTGGACAGGTTGTGGGCGAGCAGTACTTC. The whole variable domain, remainder taken from reference TRBV18 and TRBJ2-7, is NAGVMQNPRHLVRRRGQEARLRCSPMKGHSHVYWYRQLPEEGLKFMVYLQKENIIDESGMPKERFSAEFPKEGPSILRIQQVVRGDSAAYFCASSAGTGQVVGEQYFGPGTRLTVT.

This clonotype was seen a handful of times. The chain employs TRBV29-1 and TRBJ2-3; 11 positions agree with TRBD2. Germline V gives CDR1 SQVTM, CDR2 ANQGSEA. J gave up 2 bases and V 6 bases, and 4 bases lay outside the gene matches. This CDR3 has 14 amino acids. CDR3 DNA: TGCAGCGTGGCGACTAGCGGGAACACAGATACGCAGTATTTT. It translates to CSVATSGNTDTQYF.

This clonotype was counted between two and nine times. The chain combines TRBV5-5 with TRBJ2-7; 7 nucleotides match TRBD1. Germline assignment: CDR1 SGHKS and CDR2 YYEKEE (reference sequence). V lost 1 base and J lost 0; bases outside the gene matches: 7. The length of the CDR3 is 16 residues. Here the CDR3 DNA reads TGTGCCAGCAGCTTGAGTCCAGGGGGTATCTCCTACGAGCAGTACTTC. Its protein product is CASSLSPGGISYEQYF. The variable domain in full, completed from reference TRBV5-5 and TRBJ2-7, reads DAGVTQSPTHLIKTRGQQVTLRCSPISGHKSVSWYQQVLGQGPQFIFQYYEKEERGRGNFPDRFSARQFPNYSSELNVNALLLGDSALYLCASSLSPGGISYEQYFGPGTRLTVT.

This clonotype was detected many times. This chain links TRBV29-1 with TRBJ2-3; 7 bases are shared with TRBD2. The germline V gene has CDR1 SQVTM and CDR2 ANQGSEA. There are 17 residues in the CDR3. The V and J ends lost 6 bases and 1 base, in that order; junction bases with no gene match: 16. The CDR3 DNA sequence: TGCAGCGTCGCGAGTGGGGGAGCGGGACGGGGCACAGATACGCAGTATTTT. This gives the protein CSVASGGAGRGTDTQYF.

The chain recombines TRBV9 with TRBJ2-3; no clear D gene. The CDR3 totals 15 residues. Germline V gene lookup returns CDR1 SGDLS and CDR2 YYNGEE. V gave up 4 bases and J gave up 0 bases, with 12 bases separating them. The CDR3 spells CASSPRVTSTDTQYF. The CDR3 nucleotides are TGTGCCAGCAGCCCACGGGTGACTAGCACAGATACGCAGTATTTT. Filled out from reference TRBV9 and TRBJ2-3, the complete variable domain reads DSGVTQTPKHLITATGQRVTLRCSPRSGDLSVYWYQQSLDQGLQFLIQYYNGEERAKGNILERFSAQQFPDLHSELNLSSLELGDSALYFCASSPRVTSTDTQYFGPGTRLTVL.

The J gene is TRBJ1-5, the V gene TRBV19; D is undetermined. The CDR3 has 14 amino acids. V was clipped by 2 bases and J by 2 bases, with 7 bases between them. The germline V gene encodes CDR1 LNHDA and CDR2 SQIVND (reference sequence). CDR3: CASSIMSGNQPQHF. CDR3 DNA: TGTGCCAGTAGTATAATGAGCGGCAATCAGCCCCAGCATTTT.